The 3 T cell receptor beta chains given below trace back to one sample, sequenced in a study of blood T cell repertoires in COVID-19. The protocol was immunoSEQ multiplex PCR, while the TCRdb copy is restricted to in-frame clones and leaves out a portion. This sample yields 250,000 to 350,000 clones, of which around 85% are seen a single time; more than 1.1% belongs to the top ten. The specimen was peripheral blood. Receptors were obtained from a human donor with COVID-19, enrolled during active disease. The donor label of this sample is uncertain.

The chain is built from TRBV7-2 and TRBJ1-5; D is ambiguous. The CDR3 is 14 amino acids. V was pared by 5 bases and J by 6 bases, with 14 bases between. The germline V gene has CDR1 SGHTA and CDR2 FQGNSA. CDR3 region: CASSRAGGVQPQHF. The DNA of the CDR3 is TGTGCCAGCAGCCGTGCCGGCGGGGTTCAGCCCCAGCATTTT.

In this sample, this clone turned up a few times. The genes are TRBV10-2 and TRBJ2-5, with 8 bases lining up with TRBD2. This CDR3 region has 13 residues. Germline CDR1 and CDR2: WSHSY and SAAADI. With V trimmed by 4 bases and J by 5 bases, 3 bases remained unmatched. The CDR3 DNA follows: TGCGCCAGCAGTGGAGCGGGGGTGGAGACCCAGTACTTC. This encodes CASSGAGVETQYF.

This rearrangement joins TRBV6-4 to TRBJ2-7; D gene uncertain. There are 16 residues in the CDR3. Between the trimmed V and J ends, which lost 4 bases and 2 bases, there was a span of 18 bases. Germline V gene sequence: CDR1 MRHNA, CDR2 SNTAGT. CDR3 nucleotides: TGTGCCAGCAGTGGGGCCGCTGTAAACAAAGCCTACGAGCAGTACTTC. It yields the protein CASSGAAVNKAYEQYF.